This T cell receptor beta chain was captured by sequencing in a study of cytomegalovirus exposure and HLA in healthy donors. It was with 60 Vbeta and 13 Jbeta primers that the PCR ran. TCRdb's table, derived via immunoSEQ multiplex PCR, lists solely in-frame clones and lacks some. The data hold 150,000 to 200,000 clones, with around 83% observed a single time. The sample holds a few counts of this clone. V was clipped by 0 bases and J by 4 bases; unmatched bases: 4. This CDR3 region has 16 residues. Germline V gene data show CDR1 as SGHNT and CDR2 as YENEEA. The TCR comes from a woman aged 40 to 50 in good health and CMV-seronegative. The sample was PBMCs. V and J are TRBV11-3 and TRBJ2-7, with 12 positions matching TRBD1. DNA for the CDR3: TGTGCCAGCAGCTTAGAGGGACAGGGGGCAATTTACGAGCAGTACTTC. Translating it yields CASSLEGQGAIYEQYF.